These T cell receptor beta chains were read from a single sample in a study of PD-L1 blockade in urothelial cancer. Generated by immunoSEQ multiplex PCR, the TCRdb table keeps only in-frame clones and is missing some. The repertoire holds about 25,000 clones, with approximately 77% as singletons. Source: PBMCs, taken around atezolizumab (anti-PD-L1) treatment. The receptors were sampled from an older man with urothelial cancer. CDR3s include the opening cysteine and the closing phenylalanine or tryptophan. A D gene is named only where the DNA matches it firmly. Clone size is given for some rows only: seen once, a few or many times, or a class if the clone is expanded.

>TRBJ1-2|TRBV5-4|TRBD1|.|14
TGTGCCAGCAGCTTACAGGGGGCTGGCTATGGCTACACCTTC
CASSLQGAGYGYTF
>TRBJ2-1|TRBV18|.|few|14
TGTGCCAGCTCACCTACTGGAACGGACTTCGAGCAGTTCTTC
CASSPTGTDFEQFF
>TRBJ2-1|TRBV23-1|TRBD2|.|12
TGCGGAAAGCGGGGCCTTAACAATGAGCAGTTCTTC
CGKRGLNNEQFF
>TRBJ1-1|TRBV19|.|.|13
TGTGCCAGTAGTATTACACTGAACACTGAAGCTTTCTTT
CASSITLNTEAFF
>TRBJ1-1|TRBV7-9|.|.|11
TGTGCCAGCAGCAACAACCCTGAAGCTTTCTTT
CASSNNPEAFF
>TRBJ2-7|TRBV5-1|.|.|14
TGCGCCAGCAGCTTGGACTCAGGTACCTACGAGCAGTACTTC
CASSLDSGTYEQYF
>TRBJ1-1|TRBV11-2|.|few|15
TGTGCCAGCAGCTTAGGGCCGGAGGGGCACACTGAAGCTTTCTTT
CASSLGPEGHTEAFF
>TRBJ1-4|TRBV19|TRBD1|.|17
TGTGCCAGTAGTTTCTTCGCCCGGGACAGGCTTAATGAAAAACTGTTTTTT
CASSFFARDRLNEKLFF
>TRBJ1-4|TRBV15|.|.|15
TGTGCCACCAGCAGAAAACGGGGGGAAAATGAAAAACTGTTTTTT
CATSRKRGENEKLFF
>TRBJ1-4|TRBV6-6|.|.|15
TGTGCCAGCAGTCGCGGGGGACTTCCGAATGAAAAACTGTTTTTT
CASSRGGLPNEKLFF
>TRBJ2-5|TRBV27|TRBD2|.|16
TGTGCCAGCAGTTTGTTGAGTAGCGGGAAACAAGAGACCCAGTACTTC
CASSLLSSGKQETQYF
>TRBJ1-3|TRBV9|.|.|13
TGTGCCAGCAGCCCCGAGCCGGGGAACACCATATATTTT
CASSPEPGNTIYF
>TRBJ2-1|TRBV7-2|TRBD2|.|16
TGTGCCAGCAGCTCTTTAGCGGGAGAGCCCTACAATGAGCAGTTCTTC
CASSSLAGEPYNEQFF
>TRBJ1-2|TRBV18|.|.|15
TGTGCCAGCTCACCGAGCAGGGAAGCTAACTATGGCTACACCTTC
CASSPSREANYGYTF
>TRBJ1-1|TRBV19|.|.|13
TGTGCCAGTAGTAGAGGGGGATACACTGAAGCTTTCTTT
CASSRGGYTEAFF
>TRBJ2-7|TRBV9|.|.|15
TGTGCCAGCAGCGTAGCCGGGGACAATTCCTACGAGCAGTACTTC
CASSVAGDNSYEQYF
>TRBJ1-1|TRBV7-8|TRBD1|once|22
TGTGCCAGCAGCTTCGGTCCAGTACTTACAGGGGCGCGATTGTTCACTAACACTGAAGCTTTCTTT
CASSFGPVLTGARLFTNTEAFF
>TRBJ1-1|TRBV7-2|.|.|13
TGTGCCAGCAGACTTTACAGGGACACTGAAGCTTTCTTT
CASRLYRDTEAFF
>TRBJ2-1|TRBV28|TRBD2|.|20
TGTGCCAGCAGTCAAAACCCTCGGATCAAATTATGGACTAGCGACAATGAGCAGTTCTTC
CASSQNPRIKLWTSDNEQFF
>TRBJ2-7|TRBV30|TRBD2|few|18
TGTGCCTGGAGTCCGACTAGCGGGAGTTTTCTGGTTCTCCCCGAGCAGTACTTC
CAWSPTSGSFLVLPEQYF
>TRBJ2-3|TRBV27|TRBD2|.|18
TGTGCCAGCAGTTTATCCAGGACTAGCGGGAGCCGCACAGATACGCAGTATTTT
CASSLSRTSGSRTDTQYF
>TRBJ2-5|TRBV9|.|.|15
TGTGCCAGCAGCGTAGGAGGAAGTGGGGCAGAGACCCAGTACTTC
CASSVGGSGAETQYF
>TRBJ2-4|TRBV19|.|.|13
TGTGCCAGTAGTATACAGGGAAGAAACATTCAGTACTTC
CASSIQGRNIQYF
>TRBJ2-1|TRBV10-3|TRBD2|.|17
TGTGCCATCAGTGAGACCGGGACTACTAGCTCCTACAATGAGCAGTTCTTC
CAISETGTTSSYNEQFF
>TRBJ2-3|TRBV11-2|TRBD1|once|13
TGTGCCAGCAGCGGTACAGGGGCAGATACGCAGTATTTT
CASSGTGADTQYF
>TRBJ2-7|TRBV7-2|.|.|15
TGTGCCAGCAGCTTATCAGCCGGGGAATTGGGCGAGCAGTACTTC
CASSLSAGELGEQYF
>TRBJ2-1|TRBV5-4|.|.|16
TGTGCCAGCAGCCGGCCGGGACTCGGCTCCTACAATGAGCAGTTCTTC
CASSRPGLGSYNEQFF
>TRBJ2-3|TRBV7-2|TRBD2|.|14
TGTGCCAGCAGCTCACTAGCGGGAGGCACTACGCAGTATTTT
CASSSLAGGTTQYF